A selection of T cell receptor beta chains follows, all from one sample in a study of T cells in Graves' hyperthyroidism and ophthalmopathy. One entry per CDR3 protein results from TCRdb running MiXCR on the multiplex PCR reads. Seen here are roughly 110,000 distinct CDR3 sequences, roughly 15% observed once, and the top ten hold about 40%. Specimen: blood. The receptors were sampled from a woman aged 45-65 years with Graves' hyperthyroidism. Both conserved end residues are trimmed from each CDR3. A row's size may be missing; if present it is once, few, many or a size class.

size: few
length: 17
J: TRBJ2-6
V: TRBV9
CDR3: ASSVSHRTGNSGANVLT

size: many
length: 16
J: TRBJ1-2
V: TRBV4-1
CDR3: ASSQEGIYRSISYGYT

size: NA
length: 11
J: TRBJ2-1
V: TRBV11-1
CDR3: ASSLGSGNEQF

size: few
length: 12
J: TRBJ1-4
V: TRBV6-1
CDR3: ASSPSVMNEKLF

size: many
length: 9
J: TRBJ1-2
V: TRBV5-1
CDR3: ASDWGNGYT

size: many
length: 13
J: TRBJ2-2
V: TRBV7-2
CDR3: ASSLRDTNTGELF

size: many
length: 14
J: TRBJ1-5
V: TRBV7-8
CDR3: ASSLPSRVSKPPQH

size: many
length: 14
J: TRBJ2-1
V: TRBV7-3
CDR3: ASSPNGLVAYNEQF

size: many
length: 11
J: TRBJ1-2
V: TRBV6-1
CDR3: ATGQGGNYGYT

size: many
length: 14
J: TRBJ2-3
V: TRBV6-5
CDR3: ASSYDFGSGTDTQY

size: many
length: 14
J: TRBJ2-5
V: TRBV10-3
CDR3: AISGTSGRGQETQY

size: NA
length: 11
J: TRBJ2-1
V: TRBV7-2
CDR3: ASSPVSADEQF

size: many
length: 11
J: TRBJ1-1
V: TRBV29-1
CDR3: SVSREPNTEAF

size: many
length: 12
J: TRBJ2-5
V: TRBV6-1
CDR3: ASSGTSGSETQY

size: NA
length: 22
J: TRBJ2-1
V: TRBV15
CDR3: ATSSFYICSAPGTGTSGGNEQF

size: many
length: 12
J: TRBJ2-5
V: TRBV2
CDR3: ASSLGQRVETQY

size: many
length: 13
J: TRBJ2-1
V: TRBV24-1
CDR3: ATRGAPGLANEQF

size: many
length: 14
J: TRBJ2-3
V: TRBV2
CDR3: ASSSTLAASTDTQY

size: many
length: 11
J: TRBJ1-4
V: TRBV18
CDR3: ASSSADSEKLF

size: many
length: 13
J: TRBJ2-3
V: TRBV30
CDR3: AWSLLWASTDTQY

size: many
length: 11
J: TRBJ1-4
V: TRBV20-1
CDR3: SAIPGVGEKLF

size: many
length: 12
J: TRBJ2-3
V: TRBV6-1
CDR3: ASSSAVPGGTQY

size: NA
length: 9
J: TRBJ1-1
V: TRBV19
CDR3: ASHRGGRAF

size: many
length: 12
J: TRBJ2-3
V: TRBV6-1
CDR3: ASSEGPSTDTQY

size: many
length: 13
J: TRBJ1-3
V: TRBV7-2
CDR3: ASSLGILSGNTIY

size: many
length: 13
J: TRBJ1-1
V: TRBV5-1
CDR3: ASTPGTGWWTEAF

size: many
length: 11
J: TRBJ2-1
V: TRBV14
CDR3: ASSQDYYNEQF

size: NA
length: 13
J: TRBJ1-1
V: TRBV10-3
CDR3: AISESRVGGTEAF

size: many
length: 13
J: TRBJ1-6
V: TRBV3-1
CDR3: ASSPSHEINSPLH

size: NA
length: 15
J: TRBJ2-2
V: TRBV7-8
CDR3: ASSLLSGTTNTGELF